This entry lists 26 T cell receptor beta chains sequenced from one sample in a study of T cells after yellow fever vaccination (dated by TCRdb to between 2018 and 2020). The library was obtained by 5' RACE. Instrument used: Illumina NovaSeq 6000. Starting from the raw public reads, TCRdb applied fastp trimming at Q25, assembled clones with MiXCR and retained in-frame beta chains. Records with the same CDR3 protein are collapsed into one entry carrying the most frequent genes and DNA. The sample yields about 320,000 distinct CDR3 sequences; roughly 10% were counted once. The top ten constitute about 3% of the sample. This specimen's treatment or condition label, interpreted: live attenuated yellow fever vaccine strain. The input for sequencing was CD4+ T cells sorted from PBMCs, taken 45 days after the yellow fever booster vaccination. The source of these receptors is a man between 18 and 35 years old who received the YFV17D yellow fever vaccine.

The V call is TRBV5-4, the J call TRBJ2-2; D gene uncertain. The V end lost 4 bases, the J end lost 2 bases, and 9 bases lay between the germline ends. This CDR3 region has 14 residues. Germline V gives CDR1 SGHNT, CDR2 YYREEE (reference sequence). CDR3 bases: TGTGCCAGCAGCATTGAGCTTAACACCGGGGAGCTGTTTTTT. Protein: CASSIELNTGELFF. Full variable domain (remainder filled in from reference TRBV5-4 and TRBJ2-2): ETGVTQSPTHLIKTRGQQVTLRCSSQSGHNTVSWYQQALGQGPQFIFQYYREEENGRGNFPPRFSGLQFPNYSSELNVNALELDDSALYLCASSIELNTGELFFGEGSRLTVL.

Of note for this clonotype: The junction departs from the called germline gene at one end, perhaps through a read error. V usage is TRBV6-5 and J usage is TRBJ2-5; D may be TRBD2 (6 bases). Looked up from germline, CDR1 is MNHEY and CDR2 is SVGAGI. CDR3 size: 13 residues. CDR3 in amino acids: CASSFGRFGTLGF. In DNA form, the CDR3 reads TGTGCCAGCAGTTTCGGGAGATTTGGGACCCTGGGGTTC.

In its sample, this clonotype was seen a few times. At one end the junction does not follow the germline gene, possibly because of a read error. The chain employs TRBV20-1 and TRBJ2-3; D is ambiguous. CDR1 DFQATT and CDR2 SNEGSKA come from the germline V gene (reference sequence). CDR3 size: 13 residues. The CDR3 here is CRAKGRGTDTQYF. The CDR3 region has the DNA TGCAGAGCTAAAGGGCGCGGCACAGATACGCAGTATTTT.

A few counts support this clonotype. The CDR3: CSARGPSGYTF. CDR3 coding DNA: TGCAGTGCTAGGGGCCCCTCCGGCTACACCTTC. The chain has TRBV20-1 and TRBJ1-2; D not resolved. V lost 3 bases, J lost 8 bases, and 10 bases lay in between. Looked up from germline, CDR1 is DFQATT and CDR2 is SNEGSKA (reference sequence). CDR3 length equals 11 residues.

This clonotype has ten or more counts. The J gene is TRBJ2-1, the V gene TRBV5-1; 12 bases are shared with TRBD1. Germline values: CDR1 SGHRS, CDR2 YFSETQ. This CDR3 is built from 17 residues. J gave up 6 bases and V 4 bases, and 11 bases lay outside the gene matches. The DNA for the CDR3 is TGCGCCAGCAGCCCTAGGGGGACAGGGGGCCACTCCAATGAGCAGTTCTTC. It is translated as CASSPRGTGGHSNEQFF.

This clonotype appeared a few times. The CDR3 protein is CASHKAGASGETQYF. CDR3 DNA: TGTGCCAGCCATAAAGCGGGGGCTTCTGGGGAGACCCAGTACTTC. The chain uses TRBV27 and TRBJ2-5, with TRBD2 identical over 8 bases. The length of the CDR3 is 15 residues. Germline CDR1 is MNHEY and CDR2 is SMNVEV (reference sequence). The ends lost 8 bases at V and 5 bases at J; junction bases unmatched: 13.

This clonotype was picked up a small number of times. This sequence joins TRBV5-1 and TRBJ2-1, with a possible D match to TRBD1 (5 bases). Germline CDR1 and CDR2: SGHRS and YFSETQ. Trimming removed 5 bases at V and 9 bases at J, with 15 bases between. There are 13 residues in the CDR3. The CDR3 DNA is TGCGCCAGCAGGGTTCAGGGTGGCGTTGAGCAGTTCTTC. Translated, it gives CASRVQGGVEQFF.

This chain joins TRBV7-9 and TRBJ1-2, with 8 positions matching TRBD1. The germline CDR1 and CDR2 sequences are SEHNR and FQNEAQ (reference sequence). The V segment lost 5 bases and the J segment 6 bases; nucleotides outside the gene matches: 5. The CDR3 loop spans 13 amino acids. The DNA of the CDR3 is TGTGCCAGCAGCCTGACAGGGGACGATGGCTACACCTTC. Amino acid sequence: CASSLTGDDGYTF.

The chain employs TRBV12-3 or TRBV12-4 and TRBJ2-1, with 7 bases fitting TRBD1. Trimming cost V 1 base and J 16 bases; bases outside gene matches: 4. CDR3 size: 11 residues. CDR3 DNA: TGTGCCAGCAGTTTAGAGGGGGCGCTTTTCTTC. Amino acids: CASSLEGALFF.

This clonotype was counted ten times or more. The chain is built from TRBV4-1 and TRBJ1-6; D might be TRBD1 (5 bases). CDR3 size: 15 residues. The ends were cut back, 4 bases at V and 13 bases at J, with 20 bases in the middle. Germline V lookup: CDR1 MGHRA, CDR2 YSYEKL. DNA for the CDR3: TGCGCCAGCAGCCTAGCGGGGACTACCGGTTCCCCCCTCCACTTT. Translated: CASSLAGTTGSPLHF.

The sample holds a few counts of this clonotype. The J gene is TRBJ2-7, the V gene TRBV19; TRBD1 might be the D (6 bases). The CDR3 is 15 amino acids. Trimming removed 10 bases at V and 1 base at J, with 20 bases between. Germline V lookup: CDR1 LNHDA, CDR2 SQIVND (reference sequence). The chain's CDR3 is CATITGLEISYEQYV. The CDR3 nucleotides are TGTGCCACTATTACAGGGCTCGAAATATCCTACGAGCAGTACGTC.

A few counts support this clonotype. The gene calls are TRBV5-4 and TRBJ2-6; D ambiguous. The ends were cut back, 0 bases at V and 1 base at J, with 11 bases in the middle. This CDR3 spans 17 amino acids. Germline V lookup: CDR1 SGHNT, CDR2 YYREEE (reference sequence). The DNA for the CDR3 is TGTGCCAGCAGCTTGGACTCTGGGTATTCTGGGGCCAACGTCCTGACTTTC. It encodes CASSLDSGYSGANVLTF.

This clonotype was detected a few times. This chain links TRBV5-1 with TRBJ2-5; 7 bases map to TRBD2. Germline V lookup: CDR1 SGHRS, CDR2 YFSETQ. With V trimmed by 4 bases and J by 4 bases, 10 bases remained unmatched. The length of the CDR3 is 15 residues. CDR3 bases: TGCGCCAGCAGCGGGGAGGGTCTCCCTGGAGAGACCCAGTACTTC. Its protein is CASSGEGLPGETQYF.

This clonotype was observed at least ten times. The chain carries TRBV6-2 or TRBV6-3 and TRBJ1-6; D remains ambiguous. Looked up from germline, CDR1 is MNHEY and CDR2 is SVGEGT. This CDR3 is built from 13 residues. The V gene lost 6 bases and the J gene lost 6 bases, with 9 bases spanning the gap. Here the CDR3 DNA reads TGTGCCAGCAGGCTCAGGATTAATTCACCCCTCCACTTT. Its protein is CASRLRINSPLHF.

This clonotype has ten or more counts. This chain links TRBV7-9 with TRBJ2-7, with D perhaps matching TRBD1 (5 bases). CDR3 length equals 13 residues. V shed 5 bases and J shed 2 bases, with 10 bases lying between them. Looked up from germline, CDR1 is SEHNR and CDR2 is FQNEAQ (reference sequence). In DNA form, the CDR3 reads TGTGCCAGCAGCCGGGCAGGGACCTACGAGCAGTACTTC. This translates into CASSRAGTYEQYF.

This clonotype showed up just a few times. The V call is TRBV29-1, the J call TRBJ2-1; TRBD1 agrees at 9 bases. This CDR3 region has 14 residues. Germline-derived CDR1 and CDR2 are SQVTM and ANQGSEA. V trimming: 7 bases; J trimming: 8 bases; junction bases outside the gene matches: 12. Here the CDR3 reads CSASGQGKRDEQFF. CDR3 coding DNA: TGCAGCGCCTCGGGACAGGGTAAGAGAGATGAGCAGTTCTTC.

This clonotype has just a few counts. A much larger clone is a single base away; this may be a read error. V gene TRBV7-3 combines with J gene TRBJ1-4; D ambiguous. The CDR3 is made up of 15 amino acids. The V gene's germline CDR1 is SGHTA and CDR2 FQGTGA. The CDR3 protein is CAISGNSATNEKLFF. The CDR3 nucleotides are TGTGCCATCAGCGGTAACAGCGCAACTAATGAAAAACTGTTTTTT.

This clonotype was seen ten or more times. The CDR3 reads CASSRSTNTGELFF. The CDR3 DNA is TGTGCCAGCTCACGCTCAACTAACACCGGGGAGCTGTTTTTT. The chain employs TRBV18 and TRBJ2-2; D is unclear. The CDR3 length is 14 residues. CDR1 KGHSH and CDR2 LQKENI come from the germline V gene. Trimming shortened V by 4 bases and J by 2 bases, and 8 bases separated the two germline ends.

This clonotype was counted between two and nine times. This chain joins TRBV27 and TRBJ2-4; D is uncertain. Between the trimmed V and J ends, which lost 3 bases and 12 bases, there was a span of 18 bases. This CDR3 is 14 amino acids long. Germline V gives CDR1 MNHEY, CDR2 SMNVEV (reference sequence). CDR3 bases: TGTGCCAGCAGTTTTTTCGGCCAGTACGGCCCTCAGTACTTC. Translated, it gives CASSFFGQYGPQYF.

This clonotype was seen at least ten times. The genes are TRBV5-1 and TRBJ1-1; D not resolved. The CDR3 consists of 13 residues. Trimming removed 3 bases at V and 2 bases at J, with 8 bases between. Germline assignment: CDR1 SGHRS and CDR2 YFSETQ. In nucleotides, the CDR3 is TGCGCCAGCAGCTACGGAGCTAACACTGAAGCTTTCTTT. It encodes CASSYGANTEAFF.

A note on this clonotype: A read error may explain this, as a much larger clone is one base away. The chain links TRBV5-4 to TRBJ1-1; D uncertain. The CDR3 loop spans 13 amino acids. From germline, CDR1 is SGHNT and CDR2 YYREEE (reference sequence). CDR3 amino acids: CASSLDGATEALF. The CDR3 DNA reads TGTGCCAGCAGCTTGGATGGCGCTACTGAAGCTTTATTT.

The V gene is TRBV19, the J gene TRBJ2-5, with 7 bases aligning to TRBD2. Looked up from germline, CDR1 is LNHDA and CDR2 is SQIVND (reference sequence). Germline trimming cut 8 bases from V and 2 bases from J; bases unmatched to any gene: 5. The CDR3 extends over 13 amino acids. CDR3 coding DNA: TGTGCCAGTGCGGCCGGGAGGCAAGAGACCCAGTACTTC. Its protein is CASAAGRQETQYF.

The genes are TRBV12-3 or TRBV12-4 and TRBJ2-7; unclear D gene. The CDR3 length is 13 residues. The V and J ends lost 3 bases and 2 bases respectively, with 8 bases between them. CDR3 nucleotides: TGTGCCAGCAGTTTTGATAGCACCTACGAGCAGTACGTC. Protein product: CASSFDSTYEQYV.

The chain links TRBV28 to TRBJ2-4; D possibly corresponds to TRBD2 (5 bases). Germline assignment: CDR1 MDHEN and CDR2 SYDVKM. V lost 3 bases and J lost 9, with 15 bases in between. The CDR3 loop spans 14 amino acids. This CDR3 is CASSFHGEMGIQYF. CDR3 in DNA: TGTGCCAGCAGTTTTCACGGGGAGATGGGCATTCAGTACTTC. The whole variable domain, filled in from reference TRBV28 and TRBJ2-4, reads DVKVTQSSRYLVKRTGEKVFLECVQDMDHENMFWYRQDPGLGLRLIYFSYDVKMKEKGDIPEGYSVSREKKERFSLILESASTNQTSMYLCASSFHGEMGIQYFGAGTRLSVL.

CDR3 in amino acids: CASSPLTGSGGTEAFF. The CDR3 region has the DNA TGTGCCAGCTCACCACTGACAGGGTCGGGGGGCACTGAAGCTTTCTTT. J is TRBJ1-1 and V is TRBV18; 7 nucleotides agree with TRBD1. Trimming cost V 1 base and J 4 bases; bases outside gene matches: 9. The CDR3 is 16 amino acids. The germline gives CDR1 KGHSH, CDR2 LQKENI. The full variable domain, in which reference TRBV18 and TRBJ1-1 provide the parts outside the CDR3, is NAGVMQNPRHLVRRRGQEARLRCSPMKGHSHVYWYRQLPEEGLKFMVYLQKENIIDESGMPKERFSAEFPKEGPSILRIQQVVRGDSAAYFCASSPLTGSGGTEAFFGQGTRLTVV.

This clonotype was counted between two and nine times. In DNA form, the CDR3 reads TGTGCCAGCAGGCCGGCGGAGTGGGGTGAAGCTTTCTTT. Translation gives CASRPAEWGEAFF. The chain carries TRBV7-2 and TRBJ1-1; D is ambiguous. Trimming left V 6 bases short and J 7 bases short, with 15 bases between. The CDR3 length is 13 residues. Germline V gene data show CDR1 as SGHTA and CDR2 as FQGNSA.